This paragraph covers one T cell receptor beta chain sequence. Its antigen is unknown. Only in-frame clones appear in the TCRdb table, and some are missing; sequencing was by immunoSEQ multiplex PCR. There are 50,000 to 70,000 clones in the sample; 80% to 85% occur only once, and about 8.1% lies in the top ten. The entry originates in a study of a mutant IDH1 vaccine in newly diagnosed glioma. Germline CDR1 SGHAT, CDR2 FQDESV (reference sequence). The CDR3 extends over 16 amino acids. V trimming: 5 bases; J trimming: 0 bases; junction bases outside the gene matches: 10. Time point of the sample: week 23, last vaccination. Doses of 300 ug of mutant IDH1 20-mer peptide were given with topical imiquimod.

The starting material was PBMCs, obtained from a glioma patient whose treatment included an IDH1 peptide vaccine. This TCR came from a woman aged 35 to 49 with glioma. Some clones in this sample may be carry-over from other donors' samples. V is TRBV11-1 and J is TRBJ2-7; 7 nucleotides agree with TRBD1. CDR3 bases: TGTGCCAGCAGCAGAAACAGGGGCCGAAGCTCCTACGAGCAGTACTTC. Translating it yields CASSRNRGRSSYEQYF.